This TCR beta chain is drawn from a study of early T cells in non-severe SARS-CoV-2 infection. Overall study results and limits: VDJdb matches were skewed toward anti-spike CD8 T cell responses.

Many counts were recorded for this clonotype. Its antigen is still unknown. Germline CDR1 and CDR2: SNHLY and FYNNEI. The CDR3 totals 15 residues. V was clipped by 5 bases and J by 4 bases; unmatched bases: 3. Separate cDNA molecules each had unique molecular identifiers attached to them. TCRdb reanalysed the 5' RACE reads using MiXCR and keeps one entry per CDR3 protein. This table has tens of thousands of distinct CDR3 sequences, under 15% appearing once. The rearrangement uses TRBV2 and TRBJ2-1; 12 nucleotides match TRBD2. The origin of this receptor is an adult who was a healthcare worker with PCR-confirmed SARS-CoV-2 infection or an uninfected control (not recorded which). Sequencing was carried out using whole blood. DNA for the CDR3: TGTGCCAGCAGTTCCACTAGCGGGGGGTACAATGAGCAGTTCTTC. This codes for CASSSTSGGYNEQFF.